The text below deals with one T cell receptor (beta chain). The Seattle patients joined while their infection was active and were tracked longitudinally afterward. This sample was taken from a study of blood T cell repertoires in COVID-19. Overall study: The United States, Italy and Spain were the sources of the acute and convalescent COVID-19 samples. Sample material is recorded as cDNA or gDNA derived from T cells, B-cell-depleted T cells, or PBMCs.

The ends were cut back, 0 bases at V and 3 bases at J, with 9 bases in the middle. Germline V gives CDR1 MNHEY, CDR2 SVGAGI. This CDR3 has 14 amino acids. Methods used by the authors: From reference gene primer amplification, estimates of nucleated cell counts were derived. Sequenced by immunoSEQ multiplex PCR; TCRdb stores in-frame clones only, minus some. V and J calls and clone size are those listed in that table; D and trimming were worked out from the DNA. The sample shows about 230,000 clones, around 90% of them seen only once. The receptor was isolated from a young man with COVID-19, enrolled during active disease. Material: peripheral blood. The V call is TRBV6-5, the J call TRBJ2-7; D is undetermined. Here the CDR3 DNA reads TGTGCCAGCAGTTACTCGTTGGGCTTCTACGAGCAGTACTTC. Amino acids: CASSYSLGFYEQYF.